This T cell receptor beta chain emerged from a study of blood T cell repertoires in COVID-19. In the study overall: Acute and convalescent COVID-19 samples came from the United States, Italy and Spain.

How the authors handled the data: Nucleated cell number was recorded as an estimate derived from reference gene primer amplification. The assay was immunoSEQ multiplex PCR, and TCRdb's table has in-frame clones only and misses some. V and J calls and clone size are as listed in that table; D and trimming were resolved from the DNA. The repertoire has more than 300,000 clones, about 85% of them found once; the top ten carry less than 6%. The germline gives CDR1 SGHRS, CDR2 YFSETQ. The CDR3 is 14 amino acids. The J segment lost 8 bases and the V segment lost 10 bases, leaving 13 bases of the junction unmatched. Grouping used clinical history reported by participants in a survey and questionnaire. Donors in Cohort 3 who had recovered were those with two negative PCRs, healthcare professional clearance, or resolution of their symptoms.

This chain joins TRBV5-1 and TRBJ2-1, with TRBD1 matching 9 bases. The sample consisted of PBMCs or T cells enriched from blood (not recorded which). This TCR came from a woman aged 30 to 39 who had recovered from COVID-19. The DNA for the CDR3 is TGCGCCCGCGACCGGGACAGGGTGTTCGATGAGCAGTTCTTC. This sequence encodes CARDRDRVFDEQFF.